This TCR beta chain is from a study of T cells after yellow fever vaccination. General study results and limits: Post-booster reappearance was seen for most primary-vaccination clones (about 96% CD4, about 90% CD8).

Production of TCR cDNA was by 5'RACE template switching, which also added a universal primer site and UMIs. TCRdb re-analysed the 5' RACE reads in MiXCR, keeping a single row per CDR3 protein. This table holds fewer than 450,000 distinct CDR3 sequences, 3.5% to 4.5% found once. In this sample, this clonotype turned up many times. Its antigen is still unknown. This material consisted of PBMCs, taken 5 days after the yellow fever booster vaccination. The receptor was derived from a man aged 18 to 29 who received the YFV17D yellow fever vaccine.

In nucleotides, the CDR3 is TGTGCCAGCAGCAGGCCGACAGGGGGCACAGATACGCAGTATTTT. This encodes CASSRPTGGTDTQYF. V gene TRBV21-1 combines with J gene TRBJ2-3; the D segment call TRBD1 is taken from the table without a DNA check. TRBV21-1 is labeled a pseudogene. This CDR3 region has 15 residues.